These 30 T cell receptor beta chains originate from one sample sequenced in a study of post-analysis software for immune sequencing data. Study-wide findings and caveats: A handful of TRBV segments were significantly more frequent in patients than in controls. TRBV5-6, TRBV5-1 and TRBV20-1 were among these segments.

Tagging with unique molecular identifiers was a feature of the TCR beta cDNA libraries. TCRdb re-derived calls from the PCR reads in MiXCR, one entry per CDR3 protein. The table lists some 190,000 distinct CDR3 sequences, over 25% of them singletons. Antigen specificity for these receptors is unknown. Sequencing used blood. Receptor source: a girl under 18 with multiple sclerosis.

This clonotype was detected only a few times. J is TRBJ2-5 and V is TRBV12-3 or TRBV12-4; D possibly uses TRBD1 or TRBD2 (5 bases each). The CDR3 extends over 13 amino acids. V was trimmed by 6 bases and J by 4 bases, leaving 12 bases between them. The DNA for the CDR3 is TGTGCCAGCAGCGTAGACAGCGGAGAGACCCAGTACTTC. This encodes CASSVDSGETQYF.

This clonotype was observed many times. V and J are TRBV7-9 and TRBJ2-7; no clear D. In germline, CDR1 is SEHNR, CDR2 FQNEAQ (reference sequence). The CDR3 consists of 14 residues. Deletions cut 1 base from V and 10 bases from J, with 17 bases between. The CDR3 DNA sequence: TGTGCCAGCAGCTTAGGGACGGCCGCTTGGAAACAGTACTTC. This sequence encodes CASSLGTAAWKQYF.

The chain employs TRBV3-1 and TRBJ1-2; D is ambiguous. The germline V gene has CDR1 LGHDT and CDR2 YNNKEL (reference sequence). V shed 2 bases and J shed 8 bases, with 9 bases lying between them. The CDR3 totals 12 residues. CDR3 sequence: CASSQPAGGYTF. In DNA, the CDR3 is TGTGCCAGCAGCCAACCGGCGGGAGGCTACACCTTC.

This clonotype was seen repeatedly, ten times or more. The chain links TRBV5-4 to TRBJ2-5, with D unclear. The CDR3 covers 15 residues. Germline V CDR1 and CDR2: SGHNT, YYREEE (reference sequence). Trimming took 0 bases from V and 5 from J, leaving 14 bases between them. The CDR3 is CASSLVGSSRETQYF. DNA of the CDR3: TGTGCCAGCAGCTTGGTCGGGTCCTCCAGGGAGACCCAGTACTTC.

This chain links TRBV12-3 or TRBV12-4 with TRBJ2-1; perhaps TRBD2 as D (6 bases). The ends were cut back, 4 bases at V and 2 bases at J, with 18 bases in the middle. The CDR3 totals 17 residues. CDR3 in DNA: TGTGCCAGCAGTTCGCAGGAGGGACTCTCGACCTACAATGAGCAGTTCTTC. Its translation is CASSSQEGLSTYNEQFF.

The V call is TRBV7-9, the J call TRBJ1-5; TRBD1 might be the D (5 bases). The CDR3 covers 16 residues. The V and J ends lost 1 base and 3 bases respectively, with 13 bases between them. The germline V gene encodes CDR1 SEHNR and CDR2 FQNEAQ (reference sequence). The CDR3 DNA is TGTGCCAGCAGCTTAGGTCACGGGGCCGCCAATCAGCCCCAGCATTTT. Translation gives CASSLGHGAANQPQHF.

This clonotype appeared many times. The DNA for the CDR3 is TGTGCCAGCAGTGGAGGACAGGGTGGAAACATTCAGTACTTC. It translates to CASSGGQGGNIQYF. J is TRBJ2-4 and V is TRBV7-3, with 8 bases lining up with TRBD1. Germline V gene lookup returns CDR1 SGHTA and CDR2 FQGTGA. The CDR3 loop spans 14 amino acids. V was pared by 6 bases and J by 6 bases, with 7 bases of the junction left unmatched.

This chain connects TRBV12-3 or TRBV12-4 to TRBJ2-7, with D unresolved. The CDR3 is made up of 15 amino acids. V lost 3 bases and J lost 7, with 19 bases in between. The CDR3 coding sequence is TGTGCCAGCAGTTTGAAACTACTCCTCTACAATGAGCAGTACTTC. Protein product: CASSLKLLLYNEQYF.

About this clonotype itself: A much larger clone differs from this one at a single base, so this may be a read error. V is TRBV9 and J is TRBJ2-4; 9 nucleotides agree with TRBD1. The DNA end lines up better with TRBJ2-7; the J call may be wrong. Germline CDR1 is SGDLS and CDR2 is YYNGEE. This CDR3 is 13 amino acids long. The CDR3 region is CASSRQGVSEQYF. The CDR3 DNA is TGTGCCAGCAGCCGACAGGGGGTTAGCGAGCAGTACTTC.

This clonotype has a count of ten or more. The CDR3 DNA sequence: TGTGCCAGCAGTTACATTGAGGACAGGGGGGAGAACAATGAGCAGTTCTTC. It codes for CASSYIEDRGENNEQFF. The rearrangement links TRBV6-8 to TRBJ2-1; TRBD1 matches 10 bases. The CDR3 runs 17 residues. The V segment lost 2 bases and the J segment 5 bases; nucleotides outside the gene matches: 9. Germline CDR1 MNHGY, CDR2 SAAAGT.

The chain joins TRBV20-1 to TRBJ2-5, with TRBD1 as a possible D gene (6 bases). Per germline, CDR1 DFQATT and CDR2 SNEGSKA (reference sequence). The CDR3 is made up of 15 amino acids. V lost 6 bases and J lost 3, with 20 bases in between. The CDR3 sequence is CSARRDIHTEETQYF. CDR3 DNA sequence: TGCAGTGCCCGCCGGGACATACACACAGAAGAGACCCAGTACTTC.

V gene TRBV5-1 combines with J gene TRBJ2-2; D possibly corresponds to TRBD1 (6 bases). Trimming left V 3 bases short and J 2 bases short, with 8 bases between. The CDR3 totals 14 residues. Germline values: CDR1 SGHRS, CDR2 YFSETQ. CDR3 loop: CASSWTVNTGELFF. The CDR3 nucleotides are TGCGCCAGCAGCTGGACAGTAAACACCGGGGAGCTGTTTTTT.

This clonotype was seen ten or more times. This chain connects TRBV5-1 to TRBJ2-3, with 7 bases matching TRBD2. The V gene end was trimmed by 6 bases and the J gene end by 2 bases; junction bases not matched to a gene: 12. Germline-derived CDR1 and CDR2 are SGHRS and YFSETQ. This CDR3 has 16 residues. CDR3 coding DNA: TGCGCCAGCAAGTATCACGGGACTACATACACAGATACGCAGTATTTT. Amino acid sequence: CASKYHGTTYTDTQYF.

This chain joins TRBV30 and TRBJ1-5; D call uncertain. The CDR3 has 16 residues. V gave up 5 bases and J gave up 3 bases, with 20 bases separating them. Germline V lookup: CDR1 GTSNPN, CDR2 SVGIG (reference sequence). This CDR3 is CAWSLAATTSNQPQHF. CDR3 in DNA: TGTGCCTGGTCTCTGGCGGCAACGACCTCCAATCAGCCCCAGCATTTT.

This clonotype has just a few counts. The V gene is TRBV5-1, the J gene TRBJ1-6; weak D call: TRBD1 (5 bases). The CDR3 spans 15 residues. The germline CDR1 and CDR2 sequences are SGHRS and YFSETQ. Trimming pared 4 bases from V and 2 bases from J, leaving 10 bases between. The CDR3 is CASSVREAYNSPLHF. The CDR3, as DNA: TGCGCCAGCAGCGTCAGGGAAGCCTATAATTCACCCCTCCACTTT.

Worth noting for this clonotype: The junction differs from germline at one of its ends, possibly a read error. The rearrangement links TRBV5-6 to TRBJ2-7, with D unresolved. The CDR3 consists of 15 residues. Germline V gene lookup returns CDR1 SGHDT and CDR2 YYEEEE. CDR3 sequence (DNA): TGCGCCAGCAGCTTCTATTTGTCTTTAAACAATGAGCAGTACTTC. Translating it yields CASSFYLSLNNEQYF.

This clonotype was found many times. The V call is TRBV7-9, the J call TRBJ2-5; weak D call: TRBD2 (5 bases). Trimming shortened V by 3 bases and J by 5 bases, and 22 bases separated the two germline ends. The germline V gene encodes CDR1 SEHNR and CDR2 FQNEAQ (reference sequence). The length of the CDR3 is 17 residues. The CDR3 nucleotides are TGTGCCAGCAGCTTTGTTTTGGGGAGCGGCTCGTTGGAGACCCAGTACTTC. As protein: CASSFVLGSGSLETQYF.

About this clonotype: This may be a read error: a much more frequent sequence differs by one nucleotide. This chain connects TRBV12-3 or TRBV12-4 to TRBJ2-3; the D is unclear. This CDR3 region has 12 residues. V dropped 6 bases and J dropped 5 bases, with 9 bases sitting between them. The CDR3 bases are TGTGCCAGCAGACCCCTAGGAGATACGCAGTATTTT. Protein product: CASRPLGDTQYF.

This clonotype appeared many times. This chain links TRBV5-1 with TRBJ2-7, with D unresolved. Deletions cut 1 base from V and 2 bases from J, with 10 bases between. Germline values: CDR1 SGHRS, CDR2 YFSETQ. The CDR3 sequence is 14 residues long. DNA of the CDR3: TGCGCCAGCAGCTTGCCAGGATCAGCCTACGAGCAGTACTTC. Residues: CASSLPGSAYEQYF.

In regard to this clonotype: Given a much more abundant clone one base away, this may be a read error. The rearrangement joins TRBV3-1 to TRBJ2-4, with 10 bases aligning to TRBD2. The germline V gene has CDR1 LGHDT and CDR2 YNNKEL (reference sequence). There are 18 residues in the CDR3. The CDR3 DNA reads as TGTGCCAGCAGCCAATACCCTAGCGGGGGAGAAGCCAAAAACATTCGGTACTTC. Translation gives CASSQYPSGGEAKNIRYF.

The chain couples TRBV12-5 to TRBJ2-7; D perhaps matches TRBD2 (5 bases). V was cut by 8 bases and J by 6 bases, with 14 bases left in between. CDR1 and CDR2 from the germline V gene are LGHNT and FRNRAP. CDR3 length: 12 residues. Here the CDR3 reads CASHGGTREQYF. In DNA form, the CDR3 reads TGTGCTAGTCATGGAGGCACCCGCGAGCAGTACTTC.

This clonotype has at least ten counts. The J gene is TRBJ2-5, the V gene TRBV20-1; the match to TRBD2 covers 11 bases. With V trimmed by 5 bases and J by 2 bases, 7 bases remained unmatched. CDR3 size: 15 residues. The germline V gene has CDR1 DFQATT and CDR2 SNEGSKA (reference sequence). CDR3 protein: CSAPRLAGSQETQYF. CDR3 sequence (DNA): TGCAGTGCTCCCCGACTAGCGGGGTCACAAGAGACCCAGTACTTC.

This clonotype was seen a few times. A read error is possible here, since a much larger clone lies one base away. The rearrangement joins TRBV12-3 or TRBV12-4 to TRBJ2-3; D perhaps matches TRBD2 (6 bases). The CDR3 sequence is 13 residues long. CDR3 residues: CASNLLGGDAQYF. The CDR3 nucleotides are TGTGCCAGCAACCTCCTGGGGGGAGATGCGCAGTATTTT.

The chain is built from TRBV19 and TRBJ2-1, with unresolved D. The CDR3 has 17 amino acids. V gave up 0 bases and J gave up 0 bases, with 12 bases separating them. CDR1 LNHDA and CDR2 SQIVND come from the germline V gene (reference sequence). This CDR3 reads CASSIDLDGLSYNEQFF. The CDR3 coding sequence is TGTGCCAGTAGTATAGATCTCGACGGTCTCTCCTACAATGAGCAGTTCTTC. Full variable domain (remainder filled in from reference TRBV19 and TRBJ2-1): DGGITQSPKYLFRKEGQNVTLSCEQNLNHDAMYWYRQDPGQGLRLIYYSQIVNDFQKGDIAEGYSVSREKKESFPLTVTSAQKNPTAFYLCASSIDLDGLSYNEQFFGPGTRLTVL.

A note on this clonotype: Because the CDR3 is missing its conserved closing phenylalanine or tryptophan, this is likely a read error. V and J are TRBV12-3 or TRBV12-4 and TRBJ1-5; D possibly corresponds to TRBD1 (5 bases). The CDR3 sequence is 16 residues long. Deletions cut 1 base from V and 3 bases from J, with 13 bases between. CDR3: CASSLGGRGPNQPQHY. CDR3 nucleotides: TGTGCCAGCAGTTTAGGTGGGAGGGGCCCCAATCAGCCCCAGCATTAT.

With regard to this clonotype: Being one base from a much bigger clone, this may be a read error. The conserved final phenylalanine or tryptophan is absent from the CDR3, which likely points to a read error. The genes are TRBV20-1 and TRBJ2-1; perhaps TRBD1 as D (6 bases). This CDR3 has 11 amino acids. Trimming removed 6 bases at V and 13 bases at J, with 16 bases between. Per the germline V gene, CDR1 is DFQATT and CDR2 is SNEGSKA (reference sequence). In DNA form, the CDR3 reads TGCAGTGCACAGGGACCCCAATTACAGTTCTCC. Its protein is CSAQGPQLQFS.

The chain employs TRBV19 and TRBJ2-7; a possible D gene is TRBD1 (6 bases). V was shortened by 5 bases and J by 5 bases, with 10 bases between the two germline ends. Looked up from germline, CDR1 is LNHDA and CDR2 is SQIVND (reference sequence). The CDR3 consists of 12 residues. The chain's CDR3 is CASSLTGNEQYF. The CDR3 coding sequence is TGTGCCAGTAGTCTCACAGGGAACGAGCAGTACTTC.

This clonotype came up many times. This chain links TRBV7-2 with TRBJ2-3; unclear D gene. Germline V gene lookup returns CDR1 SGHTA and CDR2 FQGNSA. This CDR3 has 14 amino acids. V was trimmed by 5 bases and J by 4 bases, leaving 13 bases between them. The chain's CDR3 is CASSVSAVADTQYF. CDR3 bases: TGTGCCAGCAGCGTCTCGGCAGTGGCAGATACGCAGTATTTT.

On this clonotype: A much larger clone lies a single base off, so this may be a read error. The V and J genes are TRBV7-9 and TRBJ2-5, with D uncertain. TRBJ2-7 explains the end of the DNA better; the J call may be wrong. The germline CDR1 and CDR2 sequences are SEHNR and FQNEAQ (reference sequence). The CDR3 extends over 13 amino acids. In nucleotides, the CDR3 is TGTGCCAGCAGCTATGGTCAAATCTGCGAGCAGTACTTC. Its protein product is CASSYGQICEQYF.

This clonotype was counted between two and nine times. The chain carries TRBV28 and TRBJ2-2; a weak D match, TRBD1 (5 bases). Germline V gives CDR1 MDHEN, CDR2 SYDVKM. V lost 6 bases to trimming and J lost 0 bases, with 11 bases between them. CDR3 length equals 15 residues. The CDR3 bases are TGTGCCAGCAGCAAGACAGTACCGAACACCGGGGAGCTGTTTTTT. This gives the protein CASSKTVPNTGELFF.